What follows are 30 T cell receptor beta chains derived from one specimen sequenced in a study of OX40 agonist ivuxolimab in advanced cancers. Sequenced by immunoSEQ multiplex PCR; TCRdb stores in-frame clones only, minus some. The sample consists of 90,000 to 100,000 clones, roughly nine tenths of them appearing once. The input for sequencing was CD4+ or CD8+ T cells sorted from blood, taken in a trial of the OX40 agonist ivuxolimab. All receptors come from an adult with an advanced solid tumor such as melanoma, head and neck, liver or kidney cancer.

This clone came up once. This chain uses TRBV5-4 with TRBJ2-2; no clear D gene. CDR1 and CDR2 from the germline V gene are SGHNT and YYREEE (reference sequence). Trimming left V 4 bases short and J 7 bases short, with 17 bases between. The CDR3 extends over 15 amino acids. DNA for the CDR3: TGTGCCAGCAGCCTAAGGCGTGGTTCTGGCGGGGAGCTGTTTTTT. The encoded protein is CASSLRRGSGGELFF.

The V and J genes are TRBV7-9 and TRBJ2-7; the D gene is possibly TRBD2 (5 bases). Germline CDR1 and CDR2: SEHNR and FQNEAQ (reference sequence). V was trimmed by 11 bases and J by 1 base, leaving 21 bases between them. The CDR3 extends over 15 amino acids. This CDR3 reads CAAVGGGSESYEQYV. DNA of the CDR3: TGTGCCGCGGTAGGTGGCGGGTCTGAATCCTACGAGCAGTACGTC.

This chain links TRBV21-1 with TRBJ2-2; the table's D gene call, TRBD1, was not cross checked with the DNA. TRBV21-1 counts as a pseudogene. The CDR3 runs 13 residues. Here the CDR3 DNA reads TGTGCCAGTTTGCAGGAGAACACCGGGGAGCTGTTTTTT. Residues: CASLQENTGELFF.

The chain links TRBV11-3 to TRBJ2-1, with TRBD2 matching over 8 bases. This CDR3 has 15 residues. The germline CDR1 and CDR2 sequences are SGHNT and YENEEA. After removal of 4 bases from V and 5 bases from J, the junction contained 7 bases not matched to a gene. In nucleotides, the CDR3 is TGTGCCAGCAGCTCTTCCGGGACTAGGAACAATGAGCAGTTCTTC. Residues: CASSSSGTRNNEQFF.

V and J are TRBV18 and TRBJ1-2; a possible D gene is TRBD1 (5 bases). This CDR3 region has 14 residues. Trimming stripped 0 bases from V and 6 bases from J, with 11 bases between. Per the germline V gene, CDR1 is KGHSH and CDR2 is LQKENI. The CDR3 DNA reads TGTGCCAGCTCACCACCTCCCAGGGTCGATGGCTACACCTTC. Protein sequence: CASSPPPRVDGYTF.

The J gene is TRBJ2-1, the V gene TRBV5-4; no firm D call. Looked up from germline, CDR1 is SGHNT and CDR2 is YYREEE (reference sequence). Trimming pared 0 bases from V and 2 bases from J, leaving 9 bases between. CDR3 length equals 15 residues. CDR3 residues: CASSLDRAAYNEQFF. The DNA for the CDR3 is TGTGCCAGCAGCTTGGACCGGGCCGCCTACAATGAGCAGTTCTTC.

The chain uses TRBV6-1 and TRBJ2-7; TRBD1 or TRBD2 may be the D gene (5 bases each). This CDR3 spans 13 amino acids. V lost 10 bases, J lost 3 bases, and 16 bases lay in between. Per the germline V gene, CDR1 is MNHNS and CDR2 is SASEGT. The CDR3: CAILRDAVYEQYF. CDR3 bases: TGTGCCATCCTGAGGGACGCTGTCTACGAGCAGTACTTC.

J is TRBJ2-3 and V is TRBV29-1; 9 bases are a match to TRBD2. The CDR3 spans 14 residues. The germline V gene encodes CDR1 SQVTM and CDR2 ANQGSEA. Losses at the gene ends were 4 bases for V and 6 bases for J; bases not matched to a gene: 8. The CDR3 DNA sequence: TGCAGCGTTGCGGGTAGCGGGAGTGGGGATACGCAGTATTTT. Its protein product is CSVAGSGSGDTQYF.

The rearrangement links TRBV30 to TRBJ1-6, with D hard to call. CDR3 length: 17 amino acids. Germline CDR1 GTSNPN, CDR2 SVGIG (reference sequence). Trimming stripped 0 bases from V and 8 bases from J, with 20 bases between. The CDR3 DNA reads TGTGCCTGGAGTGTGGGGATACCGGGATCCGTGTATTCACCCCTCCACTTT. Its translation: CAWSVGIPGSVYSPLHF.

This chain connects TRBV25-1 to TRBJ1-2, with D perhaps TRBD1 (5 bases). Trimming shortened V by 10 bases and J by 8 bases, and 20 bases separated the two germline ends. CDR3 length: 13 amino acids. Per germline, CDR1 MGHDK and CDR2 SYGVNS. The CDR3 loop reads CATSRGTAEGYTF. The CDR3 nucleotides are TGTGCCACCTCGAGAGGGACGGCCGAAGGCTACACCTTC.

The CDR3 DNA reads TGTGCCAGCAGTTTTAAAACTGAGTACACCTTC. Its translation: CASSFKTEYTF. V usage is TRBV28 and J usage is TRBJ1-2; no clear D gene. CDR1 is MDHEN, CDR2 SYDVKM, per germline. V was clipped by 3 bases and J by 11 bases, with 10 bases between them. The CDR3 totals 11 residues.

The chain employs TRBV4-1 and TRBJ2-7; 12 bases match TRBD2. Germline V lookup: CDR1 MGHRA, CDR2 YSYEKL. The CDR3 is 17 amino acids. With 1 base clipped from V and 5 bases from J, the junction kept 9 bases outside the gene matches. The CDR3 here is CASSQVQRLAGVDEQYF. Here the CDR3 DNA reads TGCGCCAGCAGCCAAGTCCAGAGACTAGCGGGAGTGGACGAGCAGTACTTC.

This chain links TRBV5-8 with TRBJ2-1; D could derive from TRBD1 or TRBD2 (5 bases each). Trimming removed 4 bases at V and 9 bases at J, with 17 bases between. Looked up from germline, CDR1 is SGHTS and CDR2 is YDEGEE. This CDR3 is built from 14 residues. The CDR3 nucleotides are TGTGCCAGCAGCACGGGACGGATCCTGGGTGAGCAGTTCTTC. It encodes CASSTGRILGEQFF.

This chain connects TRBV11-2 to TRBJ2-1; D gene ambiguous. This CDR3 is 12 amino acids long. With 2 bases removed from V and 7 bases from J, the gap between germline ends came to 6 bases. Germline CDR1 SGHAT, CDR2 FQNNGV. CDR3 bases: TGTGCCAGCAGCTTAAGTCGGAATGAGCAGTTCTTC. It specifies CASSLSRNEQFF.

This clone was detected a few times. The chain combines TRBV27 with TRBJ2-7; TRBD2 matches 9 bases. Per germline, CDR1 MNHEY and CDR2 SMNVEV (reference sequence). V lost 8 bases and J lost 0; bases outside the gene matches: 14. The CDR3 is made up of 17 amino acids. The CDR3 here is CASLTALAGFHSYEQYV. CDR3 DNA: TGTGCCAGCCTCACGGCACTAGCGGGCTTTCACTCCTACGAGCAGTACGTC.

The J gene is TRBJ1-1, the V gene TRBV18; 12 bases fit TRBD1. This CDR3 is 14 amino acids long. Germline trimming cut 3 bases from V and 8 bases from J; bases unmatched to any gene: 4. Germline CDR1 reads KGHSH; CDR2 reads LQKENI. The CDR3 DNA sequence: TGTGCCAGCTCACCGGGACAGGGGGCTGTAGAAGCTTTCTTT. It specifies CASSPGQGAVEAFF.

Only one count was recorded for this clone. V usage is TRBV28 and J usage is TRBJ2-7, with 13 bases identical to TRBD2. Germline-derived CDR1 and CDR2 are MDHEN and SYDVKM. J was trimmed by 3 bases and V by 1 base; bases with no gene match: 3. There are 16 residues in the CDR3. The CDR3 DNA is TGTGCCAGCAGTTTATCAGGGACTAGCGGGATCTACGAGCAGTACTTC. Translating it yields CASSLSGTSGIYEQYF.

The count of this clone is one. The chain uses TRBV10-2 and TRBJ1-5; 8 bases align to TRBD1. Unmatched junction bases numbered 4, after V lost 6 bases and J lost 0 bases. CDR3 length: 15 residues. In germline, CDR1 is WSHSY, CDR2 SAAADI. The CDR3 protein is CASRTGGSSNQPQHF. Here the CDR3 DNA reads TGCGCCAGCAGAACAGGGGGGAGTAGCAATCAGCCCCAGCATTTT.

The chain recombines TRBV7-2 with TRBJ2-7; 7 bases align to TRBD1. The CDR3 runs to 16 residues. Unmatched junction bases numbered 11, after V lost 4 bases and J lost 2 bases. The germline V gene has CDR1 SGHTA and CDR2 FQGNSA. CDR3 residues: CASSSPGAGGTYEQYF. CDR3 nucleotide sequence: TGTGCCAGCAGCTCCCCCGGGGCAGGGGGAACCTACGAGCAGTACTTC. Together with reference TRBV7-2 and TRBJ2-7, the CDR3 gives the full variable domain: GAGVSQSPSNKVTEKGKDVELRCDPISGHTALYWYRQSLGQGLEFLIYFQGNSAPDKSGLPSDRFSAERTGGSVSTLTIQRTQQEDSAVYLCASSSPGAGGTYEQYFGPGTRLTVT.

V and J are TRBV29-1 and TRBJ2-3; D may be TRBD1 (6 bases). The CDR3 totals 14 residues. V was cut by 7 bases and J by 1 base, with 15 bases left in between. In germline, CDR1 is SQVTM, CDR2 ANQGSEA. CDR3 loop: CSARTAPGTDTQYF. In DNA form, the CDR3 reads TGCAGCGCGCGGACAGCTCCCGGCACAGATACGCAGTATTTT.

CDR3 bases: TGCGCCAGCAGCTTGTACGCGACAGGGCCCACCATATATTTT. This sequence encodes CASSLYATGPTIYF. V gene TRBV5-1 combines with J gene TRBJ1-3; 7 bases match TRBD1. CDR3 length: 14 residues. Germline V gene data show CDR1 as SGHRS and CDR2 as YFSETQ. After removal of 1 base from V and 9 bases from J, the junction contained 7 bases not matched to a gene. Drawing the rest from reference TRBV5-1 and TRBJ1-3, the complete variable domain is KAGVTQTPRYLIKTRGQQVTLSCSPISGHRSVSWYQQTPGQGLQFLFEYFSETQRNKGNFPGRFSGRQFSNSRSEMNVSTLELGDSALYLCASSLYATGPTIYFGEGSWLTVV.

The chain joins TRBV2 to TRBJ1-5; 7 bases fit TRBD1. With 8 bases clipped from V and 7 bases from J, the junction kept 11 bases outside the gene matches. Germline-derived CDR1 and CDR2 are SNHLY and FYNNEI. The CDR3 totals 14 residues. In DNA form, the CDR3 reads TGTGCCAGCGGAGTTCGGACAGGAGGGCAGCCCCAGCATTTT. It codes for CASGVRTGGQPQHF.

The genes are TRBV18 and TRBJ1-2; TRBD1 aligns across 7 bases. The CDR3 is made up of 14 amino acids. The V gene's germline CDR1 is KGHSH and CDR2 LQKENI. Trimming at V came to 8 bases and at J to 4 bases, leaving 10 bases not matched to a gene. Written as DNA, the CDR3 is TGTGCCAGCAAGCCGGGGGACAGCCTCTATGGCTACACCTTC. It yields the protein CASKPGDSLYGYTF.

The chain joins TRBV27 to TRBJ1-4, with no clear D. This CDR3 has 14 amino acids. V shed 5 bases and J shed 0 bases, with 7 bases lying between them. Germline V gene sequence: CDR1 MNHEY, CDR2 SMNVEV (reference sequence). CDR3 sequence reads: CASSGIATNEKLFF. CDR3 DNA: TGTGCCAGCAGTGGGATCGCAACTAATGAAAAACTGTTTTTT.

CDR3 DNA sequence: TGTGCCAGCAGCTCACAGGGGCCCGGGGAGCTGTTTTTT. This sequence encodes CASSSQGPGELFF. This chain joins TRBV7-3 and TRBJ2-2; 7 positions match TRBD1. The CDR3 has 13 amino acids. Trimming cost V 4 bases and J 6 bases; bases outside gene matches: 2. Germline CDR1 reads SGHTA; CDR2 reads FQGTGA. Full variable domain (rest looked up from reference TRBV7-3 and TRBJ2-2): GAGVSQTPSNKVTEKGKYVELRCDPISGHTALYWYRQSLGQGPEFLIYFQGTGAADDSGLPNDRFFAVRPEGSVSTLKIQRTERGDSAVYLCASSSQGPGELFFGEGSRLTVL.

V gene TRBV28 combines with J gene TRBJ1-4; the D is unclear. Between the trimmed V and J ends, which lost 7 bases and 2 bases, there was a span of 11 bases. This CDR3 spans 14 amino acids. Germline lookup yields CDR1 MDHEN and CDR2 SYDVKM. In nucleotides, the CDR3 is TGTGCCAGCAATCGCCCGGAGACTAATGAAAAACTGTTTTTT. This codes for CASNRPETNEKLFF.

CDR3 amino acids: CASSAGGRGGNEQFF. CDR3 bases: TGTGCCAGCAGCGCCGGGGGGCGTGGAGGGAATGAGCAGTTCTTC. The chain links TRBV9 to TRBJ2-1; TRBD2 is a possible D gene (7 bases). Germline V gives CDR1 SGDLS, CDR2 YYNGEE. V was trimmed by 3 bases and J by 7 bases, leaving 17 bases between them. The length of the CDR3 is 15 residues.

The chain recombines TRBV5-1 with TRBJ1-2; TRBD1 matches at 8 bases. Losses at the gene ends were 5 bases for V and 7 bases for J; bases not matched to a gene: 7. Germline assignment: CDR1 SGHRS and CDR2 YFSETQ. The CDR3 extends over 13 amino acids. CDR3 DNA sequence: TGCGCCAGCAGTTCTCAGGGGGCGCGTGGCTACACCTTC. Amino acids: CASSSQGARGYTF.

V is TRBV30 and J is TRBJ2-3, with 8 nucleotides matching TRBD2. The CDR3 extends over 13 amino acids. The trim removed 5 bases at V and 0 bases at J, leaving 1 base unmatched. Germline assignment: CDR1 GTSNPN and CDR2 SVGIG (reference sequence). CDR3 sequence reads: CAWASGSTDTQYF. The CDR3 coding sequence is TGTGCCTGGGCTAGCGGGAGCACAGATACGCAGTATTTT. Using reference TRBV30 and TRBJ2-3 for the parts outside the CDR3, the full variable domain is SQTIHQWPATLVQPVGSPLSLECTVEGTSNPNLYWYRQAAGRGLQLLFYSVGIGQISSEVPQNLSASRPQDRQFILSSKKLLLSDSGFYLCAWASGSTDTQYFGPGTRLTVL.

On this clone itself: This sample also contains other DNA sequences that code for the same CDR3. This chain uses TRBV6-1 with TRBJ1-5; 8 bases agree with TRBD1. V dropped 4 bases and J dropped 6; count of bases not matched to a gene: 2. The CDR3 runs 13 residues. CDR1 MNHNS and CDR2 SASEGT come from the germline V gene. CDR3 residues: CASSGTGIQPQHF. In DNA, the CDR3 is TGTGCCAGCAGTGGGACAGGGATTCAGCCCCAGCATTTT.